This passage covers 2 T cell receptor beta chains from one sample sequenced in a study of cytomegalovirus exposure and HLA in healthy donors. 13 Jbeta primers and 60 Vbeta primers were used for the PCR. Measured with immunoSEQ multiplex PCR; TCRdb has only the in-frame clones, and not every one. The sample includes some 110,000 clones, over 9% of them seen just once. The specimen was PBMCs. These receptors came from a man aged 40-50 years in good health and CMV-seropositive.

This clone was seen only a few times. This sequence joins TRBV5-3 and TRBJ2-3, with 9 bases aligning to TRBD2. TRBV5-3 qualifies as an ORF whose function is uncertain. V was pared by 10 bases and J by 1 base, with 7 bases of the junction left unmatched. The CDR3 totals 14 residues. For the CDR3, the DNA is TGTGCCTCATTAGCGGGAGAGGGCACAGATACGCAGTATTTT. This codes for CASLAGEGTDTQYF.

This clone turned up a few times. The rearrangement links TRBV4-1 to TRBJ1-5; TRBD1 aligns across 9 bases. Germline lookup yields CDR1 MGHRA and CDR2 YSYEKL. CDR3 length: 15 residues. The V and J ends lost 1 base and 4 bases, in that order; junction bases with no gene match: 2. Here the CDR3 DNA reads TGCGCCAGCAGCCAAGTAGGACAGGGGAATCAGCCCCAGCATTTT. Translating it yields CASSQVGQGNQPQHF.